These T cell receptor beta chains were read from a single sample in a study of regulatory T cells in long-lasting Graves disease. TCRdb reanalysed the multiplex PCR reads using MiXCR and keeps one entry per CDR3 protein. This sample carries roughly 450,000 distinct CDR3 sequences, 20% of them seen once, and the ten largest clones take 6.5% to 10%. Sample: peripheral blood mononuclear cells (PBMCs), taken when the disease was refractory, from a patient treated with antithyroid drugs. The receptors here all came from a female donor with Graves disease. Each CDR3 is given with its conserved first and last residue. The D gene is left open where the match is weak. The size field is filled for only some rows; it gives once, few, many or a size class.

>TRBJ2-2|many|.|TRBV15
TGTGCCACCAGCAGCATCGGCGGGGAGCTGTTTTTT
CATSSIGGELFF
>TRBJ1-5|many|TRBD1|TRBV29-1
TGCAGCGTCACAGGGGTGAATCAGCCCCAGCATTTT
CSVTGVNQPQHF
>TRBJ2-5|many|.|TRBV9
TGTGCCAGCTCACCAGGGGAAGAGACCCAGTACTTC
CASSPGEETQYF
>TRBJ1-6|.|TRBD1|TRBV30
TGTGCCTGGACCGATGACAGGGGCGCCTATAATTCACCCCTCCACTTT
CAWTDDRGAYNSPLHF
>TRBJ2-1|.|.|TRBV7-9
TGTGCCAGCAGCTCCAACAGGGACTTCTACAATGAGCAGTTCTTC
CASSSNRDFYNEQFF
>TRBJ2-7|many|TRBD1|TRBV2
TGTGCCAGCAGTGAATCAAGACAGGGGTTCAACGAGCAGTACTTC
CASSESRQGFNEQYF
>TRBJ2-7|few|TRBD2|TRBV5-4
TGTGCCAGCAGCCCGAGACTAGCGGGGGAGGGGGAGCAGTACTTC
CASSPRLAGEGEQYF
>TRBJ1-4|many|.|TRBV6-1
TGTGCCAGCAGTCCCCTGCGGGTCAGAACACCTAATGAAAAACTGTTTTTT
CASSPLRVRTPNEKLFF
>TRBJ2-7|many|.|TRBV7-3
TGTGCCAGCAGCACCCGGGGAGGGGGCTACGAGCAGTACTTC
CASSTRGGGYEQYF
>TRBJ1-2|many|.|TRBV20-1
TGCAGTGCCAGAGGGGCTAACTATGGCTACACCTTC
CSARGANYGYTF
>TRBJ2-1|few|TRBD2|TRBV12-3/TRBV12-4
TGTGCCAGCAGTCCTAGGGCGGGAGTTTACAATGAGCAGTTCTTC
CASSPRAGVYNEQFF
>TRBJ1-1|.|TRBD1|TRBV20-1
TGCAGTGCTAGACCGGGACAGGGACTGAACACTGAAGCTTTCTTT
CSARPGQGLNTEAFF
>TRBJ2-7|few|.|TRBV5-6
TGTGCCAGCAGCTTTGGCGCGTCACACGAGCAGTACTTC
CASSFGASHEQYF
>TRBJ1-1|.|.|TRBV6-5
TGTGCCAGCAGTTTAATTTTTTTGGGGTCCACTGAAGCTTTCTTT
CASSLIFLGSTEAFF
>TRBJ1-3|.|TRBD1|TRBV20-1
TGCAGTGCTAGGGCAGGGGGGACAGGAAACACCATATATTTT
CSARAGGTGNTIYF
>TRBJ1-1|many|TRBD1|TRBV6-1
TGTGCCAGCAGTGGCCGGGACAGGTCGTTCCCTGAAGCTTTCTTT
CASSGRDRSFPEAFF
>TRBJ2-7|many|.|TRBV28
TGTGCCAGCAGCCGGGACACTTACTCCTACGAGCAGTACTTC
CASSRDTYSYEQYF
>TRBJ2-1|.|.|TRBV7-8
TGTGCCAGCAGCCTGAAGACTAGTTTGGCCTACAATGAGCAGTTCTTC
CASSLKTSLAYNEQFF
>TRBJ2-7|many|.|TRBV6-5
TGTGCCAGCAAGTTACTGTGGGGGGCGGATGAGCAGTACTTC
CASKLLWGADEQYF
>TRBJ2-7|few|.|TRBV20-1
TGCAGTGCTAGATGGCAGGGAAGAAACGAGCAGTACTTC
CSARWQGRNEQYF
>TRBJ1-1|.|TRBD1|TRBV12-3/TRBV12-4
TGTGCCAGCAGTGTTTCACAGGGGACCAACACTGAAGCTTTCTTT
CASSVSQGTNTEAFF
>TRBJ2-1|.|TRBD2|TRBV7-4
TGTGCCAGCAGTGAAGCGGGGGGTGGCGGGAGTAGCTACAATGAGCAGTTCTTC
CASSEAGGGGSSYNEQFF
>TRBJ2-7|few|.|TRBV12-3/TRBV12-4
TGTGCCAGCAGTTTAAATAGTATACGCTCCTACGAGCAGTACTTC
CASSLNSIRSYEQYF
>TRBJ2-2|few|TRBD1|TRBV20-1
TGCAGTGCCCCACGGACAGGGACGAACACCGGGGAGCTGTTTTTT
CSAPRTGTNTGELFF
>TRBJ2-7|few|.|TRBV7-9
TGTGCCAGCAGTCCCCGGGCCCCGGCCTACGAGCAGTACTTC
CASSPRAPAYEQYF